This T cell receptor beta chain was recorded in a study of neurological immune-mediated disorders (dated by TCRdb to between 2018 and 2021). Some background on the complete study: Among the roughly 35 multiple sclerosis patients, approximately 30 had relapsing-remitting MS and 3 had secondary progressive MS. The study compared peripheral blood TCR-beta repertoires of HTLV-I-associated myelopathy (HAM/TSP) patients, multiple sclerosis patients and healthy controls using UMI-based sequencing. Alongside PBMC samples, the set of around 99 TCR-beta libraries contained longitudinal samples, technical triplicates, and paired CD4+ and CD8+ T-cell subsets that had been sorted. The cohort comprised 68 subjects: approximately 15 HAM/TSP patients, around 34 multiple sclerosis patients and around 20 healthy controls.

To synthesize cDNA, template-switch 5'RACE was performed with a primer carrying a 10-nucleotide random unique molecular identifier so that each TCR transcript was tagged. Each sequencing run produced over 200 million TCR-beta sequences covering 15-18 subjects. Total RNA was extracted with the RNeasy kit. The KAPA Real-time Library Amplification kit was used to amplify TCR-beta VDJ regions with primers for the TCR constant region and the 5'RACE anchor. Sample indexes and Illumina adaptors were added in a first PCR, after which library yield was increased in a second PCR. The roughly 650 bp TCR product was size-selected on a 2% E-gel SizeSelection system after Ampure bead purification. Before pooling, library quality was checked on a Bioanalyzer, concentration was measured with Qubit, and libraries were quantified with the Kapa Library Quantification kit. Libraries were sequenced paired-end 2 x 150 bp on an Illumina HiSeq 2500. To increase sequence diversity, roughly 24-32% phiX was spiked into each library pool. The authors' analysis ran thus. Quality-filtered reads were processed with the UMI-based MiGEC pipeline, and over 75% of raw TCR sequences were removed by the MiGEC pipeline during error correction. VDJ genes were aligned to IMGT germline references, and clonotypes were defined by unique CDR3 amino acid sequence plus V-J genes. VDJtools evaluated clonal expansion, Shannon diversity and CDR3 relatedness (CalcPairwiseDistances, ClusterSamples); CLCbio workbench built phylogenetic trees. Using coefficient-of-variation modelling across technical triplicates, the study counted a clone as expanded if it had at least 8 unique UMIs. TCRdb passed the public sequencing reads through fastp at Q25 and MiXCR, retaining productive beta sequences. Each entry merges the rows of one CDR3 protein and shows their most common DNA and genes. These V and J calls derive from TCRdb rather than the authors' analysis. Present in this sample are about 95,000 distinct CDR3 sequences, 3% to 4% of which were seen just once. About 6% of the sample is taken by the ten largest.

This clonotype was detected many times. This receptor's antigen is unknown. Base qualities are not at hand, and no much larger clone is one base apart. For the unsorted PBMC libraries, 2 million PBMCs were stored in RNAlater at -80 degrees C until RNA extraction and were used to generate the libraries. The multiple sclerosis patients were enrolled in a US clinical protocol that used magnetic resonance imaging to evaluate disease progression. PBMCs were separated from peripheral blood using Ficoll-Hypaque density gradient centrifugation and then cryopreserved in liquid nitrogen. The investigation overall reported the following: In phylogenetic analysis, the repertoires of 18 of 34 MS patients grouped into a cluster of related CDR3 sequences, which suggests a possible signature at the repertoire level. TCR clonal expansion was highest in HAM/TSP patients and lowest in MS patients, with MS patients falling below even healthy controls. No identical CDR3 amino acid sequences were found to be shared among expanded clones across subjects, suggesting that TCR-beta repertoires were private in all groups. The MS cluster was not associated with any clinical or MRI features, and the authors stated that larger cohorts are needed.

There are 18 amino acids in the CDR3, from cysteine to phenylalanine inclusive. Left in the record is the CDR3 DNA by itself, 54 bases read in frame from the first base. Relative to germline, V is missing 3 bases and J is missing 1 base, with 14 bases of the junction outside any gene match. The germline V gene sets CDR1 to SGHTA and CDR2 to FQGNSA. Source material: PBMCs. The rearranged segments are TRBV7-2 and TRBJ1-1; 7 bases in between match TRBD1. This TCR came from a woman aged 18-35 years with multiple sclerosis. The CDR3 in this case is CASSLRCRGHGANTEAFF. The bases read TGTGCCAGCAGCTTGAGGTGTAGGGGGCATGGGGCGAACACTGAAGCTTTCTTT.